These 16 T cell receptor beta chains originate from one sample sequenced in a study of glioma-infiltrating T cells after dendritic cell vaccination (dated by TCRdb to the mid-2010s). Library preparation employed the immunoSEQ multiplex PCR assay. As stored in TCRdb, this immuneACCESS dataset retains in-frame rearrangements with V and J assigned. A fraction of the clones does not appear; measured against another copy, unresolved V genes explain less than half of the discrepancy, and the remainder lacks a known reason. This sample holds under 40,000 clones; roughly 90% were observed only once. The top ten clones comprise under 2.5% of the sample. Sequencing used blood, obtained before dendritic cell vaccination. The receptors come from a human donor with glioblastoma.

This clone was picked up a small number of times. The chain joins TRBV11-3 to TRBJ1-2; D is perhaps TRBD1 (6 bases). Trimming left V 1 base short and J 6 bases short, with 18 bases between. CDR1 is SGHNT, CDR2 YENEEA, per germline. The CDR3 runs 16 residues. Here the CDR3 DNA reads TGTGCCAGCAGCTTAGGAGGGACAAGACAGGTCGATGGCTACACCTTC. Translating it yields CASSLGGTRQVDGYTF.

The chain uses TRBV6-5 and TRBJ1-2; D ambiguous. The CDR3 covers 14 residues. With 4 bases removed from V and 4 bases from J, the gap between germline ends came to 13 bases. The germline V gene encodes CDR1 MNHEY and CDR2 SVGAGI. Here the CDR3 DNA reads TGTGCCAGCAGTTCAGACAAAGGAGGCTATGGCTACACCTTC. Its translation is CASSSDKGGYGYTF.

This clone was counted a single time. The V gene is TRBV11-2, the J gene TRBJ2-1, with TRBD2 matching 13 bases. The CDR3 extends over 16 amino acids. Trimming removed 1 base from V and 9 bases from J; junction bases left unmatched: 6. The germline V gene has CDR1 SGHAT and CDR2 FQNNGV. CDR3 amino acids: CASSLVGLAGVIEQFF. In nucleotides, the CDR3 is TGTGCCAGCAGCTTAGTCGGACTAGCGGGGGTGATTGAGCAGTTCTTC.

The rearrangement links TRBV7-9 to TRBJ2-5; 7 bases align to TRBD1. From germline, CDR1 is SEHNR and CDR2 FQNEAQ (reference sequence). Trimming took 2 bases from V and 2 from J; bases not matched to a gene: 5. This CDR3 has 15 amino acids. The CDR3 reads CASSLRDSLQETQYF. CDR3 DNA sequence: TGTGCCAGCAGCTTACGGGACAGTCTACAAGAGACCCAGTACTTC.

This chain links TRBV29-1 with TRBJ1-2; D is possibly TRBD1 (6 bases). The germline V and J ends were trimmed by 7 bases and 8 bases, with 17 bases remaining between them. The germline V gene has CDR1 SQVTM and CDR2 ANQGSEA. The CDR3 totals 12 residues. The DNA for the CDR3 is TGCAGCGACTACCGGGACACCAAAGGCTACACCTTC. It yields the protein CSDYRDTKGYTF.

The J gene is TRBJ1-1, the V gene TRBV21-1; TRBD1, the table's D call, was not compared with the DNA. TRBV21-1 is shown as a pseudogene. This CDR3 is 18 amino acids long. DNA of the CDR3: TGTGCCAGCAGCAAAGCCTCCATACAGGGGGCGAGGGGCACTGAAGCTTTCTTT. Translated, it gives CASSKASIQGARGTEAFF.

The CDR3 region is CASSQEGTGVNYGYTF. For the CDR3, the DNA is TGTGCCAGCAGCCAGGAAGGGACAGGTGTAAACTATGGCTACACCTTC. The chain is built from TRBV4-2 and TRBJ1-2; TRBD1 aligns across 8 bases. The CDR3 spans 16 residues. Germline lookup yields CDR1 LGHNA and CDR2 YNFKEQ. After removal of 3 bases from V and 2 bases from J, the junction contained 8 bases not matched to a gene.

CDR3 nucleotides: TGTGCCAGCAGCGGGGGGAGACAGGGTTCTGAAAAACTGTTTTTT. Translating gives CASSGGRQGSEKLFF. This chain joins TRBV5-5 and TRBJ1-4, with 7 bases matching TRBD1. This CDR3 has 15 residues. The V segment lost 4 bases and the J segment 7 bases; nucleotides outside the gene matches: 10. The germline CDR1 and CDR2 sequences are SGHKS and YYEKEE (reference sequence).

The rearrangement joins TRBV6-1 to TRBJ2-1; 12 nucleotides align to TRBD2. This CDR3 spans 16 amino acids. Germline loops: CDR1 MNHNS, CDR2 SASEGT. V gave up 4 bases and J gave up 7 bases; unmatched junction bases: 8. CDR3 sequence reads: CASSAPSTSGGNEQFF. The CDR3 nucleotides are TGTGCCAGCAGTGCCCCCTCTACTAGCGGGGGGAATGAGCAGTTCTTC.

This chain uses TRBV18 with TRBJ2-7; TRBD2 might be the D (5 bases). V was pared by 2 bases and J by 7 bases, with 12 bases between. Per germline, CDR1 KGHSH and CDR2 LQKENI. This CDR3 is 13 amino acids long. CDR3 nucleotide sequence: TGTGCCAGCTCACCAGGAGAGGGTCGGGAGCAGTACTTC. It codes for CASSPGEGREQYF.

The chain links TRBV7-8 to TRBJ1-1; 7 nucleotides agree with TRBD1. With 0 bases clipped from V and 2 bases from J, the junction kept 6 bases outside the gene matches. The germline CDR1 and CDR2 sequences are SGHVS and FQNEAQ. This CDR3 comprises 16 residues. The CDR3 nucleotides read TGTGCCAGCAGCTTAGCGCAGGGACAGATAAACACTGAAGCTTTCTTT. Its translation is CASSLAQGQINTEAFF.

The rearrangement links TRBV2 to TRBJ1-2, with 10 bases aligning to TRBD1. Germline V gives CDR1 SNHLY, CDR2 FYNNEI. V was clipped by 6 bases and J by 4 bases; unmatched bases: 5. The CDR3 length is 14 residues. For the CDR3, the DNA is TGTGCCAGCAGAGGGACAGGGGCGGTCTATGGCTACACCTTC. This gives the protein CASRGTGAVYGYTF.

This clone has a single count. The CDR3 loop reads CASSTSQGSGGDTQYF. As DNA, the CDR3 is TGCGCCAGCAGCACCTCTCAGGGTAGCGGCGGAGATACGCAGTATTTT. This chain links TRBV5-1 with TRBJ2-3; tentative D call: TRBD2 (6 bases). V lost 4 bases, J lost 5 bases, and 20 bases lay in between. The germline CDR1 and CDR2 sequences are SGHRS and YFSETQ. This CDR3 is built from 16 residues.

This chain joins TRBV5-1 and TRBJ2-5, with 7 bases lining up with TRBD2. CDR3 length: 15 amino acids. Germline CDR1 SGHRS, CDR2 YFSETQ. V lost 0 bases and J lost 0; bases outside the gene matches: 2. The CDR3: CASSLARGDQETQYF. CDR3 DNA: TGCGCCAGCAGCTTGGCTCGGGGGGACCAAGAGACCCAGTACTTC.

The chain carries TRBV6-5 and TRBJ1-2; D may be TRBD1 (5 bases). The CDR3 has 16 amino acids. In germline, CDR1 is MNHEY, CDR2 SVGAGI. Trimming cost V 0 bases and J 3 bases, with 14 bases left between them. CDR3 loop: CASSYSTRVGDYGYTF. The CDR3, as DNA: TGTGCCAGCAGTTACTCGACCAGAGTAGGGGACTATGGCTACACCTTC.

The chain uses TRBV10-2 and TRBJ2-3, with a weak D call TRBD2 (5 bases). This CDR3 contains 16 residues. Trimming pared 2 bases from V and 0 bases from J, leaving 12 bases between. Germline CDR1 reads WSHSY; CDR2 reads SAAADI. CDR3 amino acids: CASSEARGTSTDTQYF. CDR3 in DNA: TGCGCCAGCAGTGAGGCACGGGGTACTAGCACAGATACGCAGTATTTT.